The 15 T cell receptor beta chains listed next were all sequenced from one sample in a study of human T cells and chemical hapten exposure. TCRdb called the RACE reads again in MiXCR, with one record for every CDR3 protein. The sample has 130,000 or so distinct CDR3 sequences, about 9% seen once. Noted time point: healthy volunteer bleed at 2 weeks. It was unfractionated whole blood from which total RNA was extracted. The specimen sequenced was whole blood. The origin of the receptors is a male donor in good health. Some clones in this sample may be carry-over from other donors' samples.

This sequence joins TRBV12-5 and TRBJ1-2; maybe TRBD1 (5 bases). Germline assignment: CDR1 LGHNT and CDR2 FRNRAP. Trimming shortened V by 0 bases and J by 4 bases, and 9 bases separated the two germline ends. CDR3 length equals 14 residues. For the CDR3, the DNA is TGTGCTAGTGGTTTGGTTGGGGGGTTCTATGGCTACACCTTC. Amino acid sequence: CASGLVGGFYGYTF.

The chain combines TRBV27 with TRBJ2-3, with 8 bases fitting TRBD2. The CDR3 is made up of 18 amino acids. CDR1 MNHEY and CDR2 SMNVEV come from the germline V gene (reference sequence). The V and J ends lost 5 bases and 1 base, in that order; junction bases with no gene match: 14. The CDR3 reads CASSKRSGSALGTDTQYF. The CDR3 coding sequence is TGTGCCAGCAGTAAACGGAGCGGGAGCGCCCTCGGCACAGATACGCAGTATTTT.

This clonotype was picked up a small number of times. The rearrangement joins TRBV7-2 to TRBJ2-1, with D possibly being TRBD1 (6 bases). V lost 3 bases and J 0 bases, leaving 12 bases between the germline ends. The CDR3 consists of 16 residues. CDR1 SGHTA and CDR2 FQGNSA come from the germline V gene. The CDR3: CASSLSQGSSYNEQFF. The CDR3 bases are TGTGCCAGCAGCTTGTCGCAGGGGTCCTCCTACAATGAGCAGTTCTTC.

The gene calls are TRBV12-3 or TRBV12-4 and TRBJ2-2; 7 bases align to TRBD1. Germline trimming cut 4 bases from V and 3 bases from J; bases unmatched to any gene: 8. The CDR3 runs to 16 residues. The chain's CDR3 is CASSSSTGSYTGELFF. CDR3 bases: TGTGCCAGCAGTTCCTCGACAGGGAGTTACACCGGGGAGCTGTTTTTT.

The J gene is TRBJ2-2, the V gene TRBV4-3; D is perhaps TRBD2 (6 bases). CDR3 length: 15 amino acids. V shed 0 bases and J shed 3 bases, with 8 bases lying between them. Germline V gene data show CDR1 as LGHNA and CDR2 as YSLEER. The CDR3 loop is CASSQDSGDTGELFF. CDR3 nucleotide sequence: TGCGCCAGCAGCCAAGATTCGGGGGACACCGGGGAGCTGTTTTTT.

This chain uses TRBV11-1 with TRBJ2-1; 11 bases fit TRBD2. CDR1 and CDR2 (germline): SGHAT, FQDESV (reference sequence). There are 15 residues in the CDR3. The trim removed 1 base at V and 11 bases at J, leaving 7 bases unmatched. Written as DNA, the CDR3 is TGTGCCAGCAGCTTAGAGGTGGGACTAGCGGAGAAGCAGTTCTTC. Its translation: CASSLEVGLAEKQFF.

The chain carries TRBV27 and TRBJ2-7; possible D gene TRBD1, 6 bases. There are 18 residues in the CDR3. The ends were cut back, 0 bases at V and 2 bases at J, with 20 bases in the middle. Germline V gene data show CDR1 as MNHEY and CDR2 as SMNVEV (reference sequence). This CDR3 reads CASSLSALTGTLTYEQYF. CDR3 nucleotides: TGTGCCAGCAGTTTATCGGCCTTAACCGGGACACTAACCTACGAGCAGTACTTC.

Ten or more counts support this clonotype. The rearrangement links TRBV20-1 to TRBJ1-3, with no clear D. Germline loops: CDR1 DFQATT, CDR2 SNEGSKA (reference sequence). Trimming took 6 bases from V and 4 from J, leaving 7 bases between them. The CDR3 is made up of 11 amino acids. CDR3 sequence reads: CSAHEGNTIYF. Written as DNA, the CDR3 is TGCAGTGCCCACGAGGGAAACACCATATATTTT.

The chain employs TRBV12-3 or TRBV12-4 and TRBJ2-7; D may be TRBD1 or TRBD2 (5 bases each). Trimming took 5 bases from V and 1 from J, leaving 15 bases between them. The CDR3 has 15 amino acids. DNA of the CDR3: TGTGCCAGCAGTCCCTATGGGGGTTTGTCCTACGAGCAGTACTTC. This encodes CASSPYGGLSYEQYF.

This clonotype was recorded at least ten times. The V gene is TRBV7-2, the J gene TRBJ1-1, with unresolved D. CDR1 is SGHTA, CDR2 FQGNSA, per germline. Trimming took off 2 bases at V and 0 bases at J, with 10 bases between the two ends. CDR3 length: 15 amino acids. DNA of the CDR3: TGTGCCAGCAGCTTACCCTTCTCCATGAACACTGAAGCTTTCTTT. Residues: CASSLPFSMNTEAFF.

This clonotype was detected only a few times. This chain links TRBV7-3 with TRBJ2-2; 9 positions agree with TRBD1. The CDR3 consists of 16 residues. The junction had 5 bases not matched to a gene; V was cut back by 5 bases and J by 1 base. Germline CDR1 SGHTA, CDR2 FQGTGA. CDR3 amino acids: CASSRTGGQNTGELFF. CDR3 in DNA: TGTGCCAGCAGCCGAACAGGGGGCCAGAACACCGGGGAGCTGTTTTTT.

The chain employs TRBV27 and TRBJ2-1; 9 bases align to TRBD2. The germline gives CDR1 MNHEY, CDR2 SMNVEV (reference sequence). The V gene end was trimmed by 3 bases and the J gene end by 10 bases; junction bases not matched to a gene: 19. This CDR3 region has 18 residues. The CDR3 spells CASSFSPGGAGGGREQFF. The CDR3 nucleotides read TGTGCCAGCAGTTTCTCTCCGGGGGGAGCGGGGGGTGGCAGGGAGCAGTTCTTC.

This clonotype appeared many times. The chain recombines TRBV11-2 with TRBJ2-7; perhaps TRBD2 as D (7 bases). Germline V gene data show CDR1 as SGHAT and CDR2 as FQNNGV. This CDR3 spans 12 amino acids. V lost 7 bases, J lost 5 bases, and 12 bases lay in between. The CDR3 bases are TGTGCCAGCACCCTAGGGGGGGACGAGCAGTACTTC. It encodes CASTLGGDEQYF. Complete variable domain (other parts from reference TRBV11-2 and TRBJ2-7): EAGVAQSPRYKIIEKRQSVAFWCNPISGHATLYWYQQILGQGPKLLIQFQNNGVVDDSQLPKDRFSAERLKGVDSTLKIQPAKLEDSAVYLCASTLGGDEQYFGPGTRLTVT.

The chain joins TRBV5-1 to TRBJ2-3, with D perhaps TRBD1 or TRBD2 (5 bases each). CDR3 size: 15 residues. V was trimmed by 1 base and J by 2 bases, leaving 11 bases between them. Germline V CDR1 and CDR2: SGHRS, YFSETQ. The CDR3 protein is CASSLSGDPTDTQYF. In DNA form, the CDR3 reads TGCGCCAGCAGCTTGTCTGGGGACCCCACAGATACGCAGTATTTT.

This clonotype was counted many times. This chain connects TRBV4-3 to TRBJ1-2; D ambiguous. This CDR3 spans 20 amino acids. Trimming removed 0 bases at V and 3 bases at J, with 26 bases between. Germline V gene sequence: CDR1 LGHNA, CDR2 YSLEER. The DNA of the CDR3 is TGCGCCAGCAGCCAAGATTTAGATAGGATGATTGGGTTGCGGGACTATGGCTACACCTTC. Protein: CASSQDLDRMIGLRDYGYTF.